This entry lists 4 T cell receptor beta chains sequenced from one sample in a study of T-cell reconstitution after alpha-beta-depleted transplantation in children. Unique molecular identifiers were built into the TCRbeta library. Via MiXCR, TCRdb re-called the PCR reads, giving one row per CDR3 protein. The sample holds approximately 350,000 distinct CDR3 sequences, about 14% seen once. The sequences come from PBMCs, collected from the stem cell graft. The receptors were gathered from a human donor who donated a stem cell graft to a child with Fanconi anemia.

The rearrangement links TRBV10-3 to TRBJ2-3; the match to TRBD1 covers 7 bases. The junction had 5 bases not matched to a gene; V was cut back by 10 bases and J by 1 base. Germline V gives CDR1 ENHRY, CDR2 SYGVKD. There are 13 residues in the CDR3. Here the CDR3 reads CANRGQGTDTQYF. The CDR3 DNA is TGTGCCAACCGAGGACAGGGCACAGATACGCAGTATTTT.

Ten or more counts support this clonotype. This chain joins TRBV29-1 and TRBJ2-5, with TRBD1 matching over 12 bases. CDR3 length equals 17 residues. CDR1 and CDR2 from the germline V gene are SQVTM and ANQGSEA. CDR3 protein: CRRPRSGGTGGLETQYF. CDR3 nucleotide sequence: TGCAGACGTCCCCGGTCTGGCGGGACAGGGGGCTTGGAGACCCAGTACTTC.

CDR3 coding DNA: TGTGCCAGCAGCATCGGGGGGAGCCAAGAGACCCAGTACTTC. Amino acid sequence: CASSIGGSQETQYF. This chain connects TRBV6-1 to TRBJ2-5; 7 bases are a match to TRBD2. The germline V gene encodes CDR1 MNHNS and CDR2 SASEGT. V shed 6 bases and J 1 base; nucleotides not matched to a gene: 5. The CDR3 totals 14 residues.

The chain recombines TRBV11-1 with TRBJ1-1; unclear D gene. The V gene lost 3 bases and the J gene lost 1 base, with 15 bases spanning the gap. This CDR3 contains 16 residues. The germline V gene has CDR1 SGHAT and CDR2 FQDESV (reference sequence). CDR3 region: CASSFSPGRGNTEAFF. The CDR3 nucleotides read TGTGCCAGCAGCTTCTCCCCCGGACGGGGGAACACTGAAGCTTTCTTT.